The 9 T cell receptor beta chains below come from one sample, sequenced in a study of CD8+ T cells in alopecia areata. Extracted RNA was reverse transcribed, and the resulting cDNA served as sequencing template. The data were produced by immunoSEQ multiplex PCR, yet TCRdb's version contains in-frame clones alone and is incomplete. The sample has around 140,000 clones, about 60% seen once. Source: CD4+ T cells sorted from blood, taken at week 0. The source of these receptors is a human donor with alopecia areata.

The rearrangement joins TRBV7-3 to TRBJ1-2, with D possibly TRBD1 on 6 matching bases. Trimming removed 5 bases from V and 6 bases from J, with 13 bases in between. From germline, CDR1 is SGHTA and CDR2 FQGTGA. This CDR3 has 13 residues. The CDR3 here is CASSPTGLDGYTF. The DNA for the CDR3 is TGTGCCAGCAGCCCAACAGGGTTGGATGGCTACACCTTC. The entire variable domain, with the rest obtained from reference TRBV7-3 and TRBJ1-2, is as follows: GAGVSQTPSNKVTEKGKYVELRCDPISGHTALYWYRQSLGQGPEFLIYFQGTGAADDSGLPNDRFFAVRPEGSVSTLKIQRTERGDSAVYLCASSPTGLDGYTFGSGTRLTVV.

This clone was observed a handful of times. The chain combines TRBV7-9 with TRBJ2-7; a weak D match, TRBD1 (5 bases). Per the germline V gene, CDR1 is SEHNR and CDR2 is FQNEAQ (reference sequence). Trimming took 1 base from V and 7 from J, leaving 14 bases between them. This CDR3 contains 14 residues. DNA of the CDR3: TGTGCCAGCAGCTTAGAGTTTCAGGGCTCAGAGCAGTACTTC. Amino acid sequence: CASSLEFQGSEQYF.

The V and J genes are TRBV14 and TRBJ2-2; D not resolved. Trimming stripped 5 bases from V and 3 bases from J, with 4 bases between. The CDR3 totals 12 residues. CDR1 is SGHDN and CDR2 is FVKESK in the germline V gene. CDR3 residues: CASSYYTGELFF. The CDR3 region has the DNA TGTGCCAGCAGCTATTACACCGGGGAGCTGTTTTTT.

The gene calls are TRBV7-6 and TRBJ2-7; the match to TRBD1 covers 9 bases. V lost 4 bases and J lost 0; bases outside the gene matches: 10. Germline V CDR1 and CDR2: SGHVS, FNYEAQ. CDR3 length: 17 residues. The CDR3 sequence is CASSSLVGQGSSYEQYF. The CDR3 bases are TGTGCCAGCAGCTCCCTCGTGGGACAGGGCAGCTCCTACGAGCAGTACTTC. The variable domain in full, completed from reference TRBV7-6 and TRBJ2-7, reads GAGVSQSPRYKVTKRGQDVALRCDPISGHVSLYWYRQALGQGPEFLTYFNYEAQQDKSGLPNDRFSAERPEGSISTLTIQRTEQRDSAMYRCASSSLVGQGSSYEQYFGPGTRLTVT.

V gene TRBV2 combines with J gene TRBJ1-1; D not resolved. Trimming pared 7 bases from V and 1 base from J, leaving 16 bases between. This CDR3 comprises 15 residues. The germline CDR1 and CDR2 sequences are SNHLY and FYNNEI. CDR3 residues: CASTPESGKNTEAFF. The CDR3 region has the DNA TGTGCCAGCACCCCTGAATCCGGGAAGAACACTGAAGCTTTCTTT.

The gene calls are TRBV10-3 and TRBJ2-3; D gene unclear. V dropped 10 bases and J dropped 0 bases, with 8 bases sitting between them. The V gene's germline CDR1 is ENHRY and CDR2 SYGVKD. There are 12 residues in the CDR3. The CDR3 loop reads CATRPSTDTQYF. CDR3 coding DNA: TGTGCCACCCGCCCCAGCACAGATACGCAGTATTTT.

In DNA, the CDR3 is TGCAGCGTCGGGGGACAGACTCCCAGGAGCTACACCTTC. Its protein is CSVGGQTPRSYTF. The chain joins TRBV29-1 to TRBJ1-2, with 7 bases that match TRBD1. Germline CDR1 SQVTM, CDR2 ANQGSEA. The CDR3 has 13 amino acids. J was trimmed by 9 bases and V by 6 bases; bases with no gene match: 13.

The chain joins TRBV29-1 to TRBJ1-5, with a weak D call TRBD1 (5 bases). Germline-derived CDR1 and CDR2 are SQVTM and ANQGSEA. The CDR3 sequence is 13 residues long. Trimming cost V 5 bases and J 3 bases, with 11 bases left between them. The CDR3 region has the DNA TGCAGCGTTATGCAGGGCCCCAATCAGCCCCAGCATTTT. It is translated as CSVMQGPNQPQHF. The complete variable domain, with remaining parts taken from reference TRBV29-1 and TRBJ1-5, reads SAVISQKPSRDICQRGTSLTIQCQVDSQVTMMFWYRQQPGQSLTLIATANQGSEATYESGFVIDKFPISRPNLTFSTLTVSNMSPEDSSIYLCSVMQGPNQPQHFGDGTRLSIL.

The chain combines TRBV30 with TRBJ2-7, with a tentative D call TRBD1 (5 bases). The CDR3 sequence is 11 residues long. The germline V and J ends were trimmed by 5 bases and 0 bases, with 5 bases remaining between them. Germline V lookup: CDR1 GTSNPN, CDR2 SVGIG (reference sequence). The CDR3 DNA reads as TGTGCCTGGGGGGCCTCCTACGAGCAGTACTTC. Amino acid sequence: CAWGASYEQYF. Full variable domain (missing parts from reference TRBV30 and TRBJ2-7): SQTIHQWPATLVQPVGSPLSLECTVEGTSNPNLYWYRQAAGRGLQLLFYSVGIGQISSEVPQNLSASRPQDRQFILSSKKLLLSDSGFYLCAWGASYEQYFGPGTRLTVT.